These T cell receptor beta chains were read from a single sample in a study of T cell responses to AZD1222 COVID-19 vaccine. Assay used: immunoSEQ multiplex PCR; TCRdb lists only in-frame clones, some missing. The sample lists 95,000 to 150,000 clones; about 90% were seen once. The input for sequencing was peripheral blood, taken on day 0 of AZD1222 vaccination. The receptors stem from an adult in good health. The CDR3 runs from the conserved cysteine through the conserved F or W. A D gene is named only where the DNA matches it firmly. Rows give clone size only sometimes, using once, few, many, or a class for an expanded clone.

clone_size	d_call	v_call	j_call	cdr3_nt	cdr3_aa
NA	NA	TRBV24-1	TRBJ1-4	TGTGCCACCAGTGGGCGGGGACGGGCTAATGAAAAACTGTTTTTT	CATSGRGRANEKLFF
NA	TRBD2	TRBV7-2	TRBJ2-3	TGTGCCAGCAGCCGGACCGGGGGGGTAGCAGATACGCAGTATTTT	CASSRTGGVADTQYF
NA	NA	TRBV4-3	TRBJ1-3	TGCGCCAGCAGCCAAATGGTTGCCTCTGGAAACACCATATATTTT	CASSQMVASGNTIYF
NA	TRBD1	TRBV7-9	TRBJ2-7	TGTGCCAGCAGCCTAACCGGACAGGGATGGATCTACGAGCAGTACTTC	CASSLTGQGWIYEQYF
once	TRBD2	TRBV13	TRBJ2-7	TGTGCCAGCAGAAAACAGGGTAGCGGGGGCTACGAGCAGTACTTC	CASRKQGSGGYEQYF
once	TRBD1	TRBV27	TRBJ1-1	TGTGCCAGCAGTAGGACAGGGGGCACTGAAGCTTTCTTT	CASSRTGGTEAFF
few	TRBD2	TRBV6-1	TRBJ2-1	TGTGCCAGCAGTGAAAGGTGGGGAGGGTACAATGAGCAGTTCTTC	CASSERWGGYNEQFF
NA	NA	TRBV27	TRBJ2-1	TGTGCCAGCAGTTCCTTCCAGTACAATGAGCAGTTCTTC	CASSSFQYNEQFF
NA	NA	TRBV20-1	TRBJ1-1	TGCAGTGCTATGCTTTTCGCTGAAGCTTTCTTT	CSAMLFAEAFF
NA	TRBD2	TRBV3-1/TRBV3-2	TRBJ2-7	TGTGCCAGCAGCCAAGAGTCTAGCGGAGCCTACGAGCAGTACTTC	CASSQESSGAYEQYF
NA	NA	TRBV30	TRBJ1-4	TGTGCCTGGAGCGACACAGGGATCTTGTATGAAAAACTGTTTTTT	CAWSDTGILYEKLFF
NA	NA	TRBV29-1	TRBJ1-4	TGCAGCGTTCTGAGAGAGGCTAATGAAAAACTGTTTTTT	CSVLREANEKLFF
NA	NA	TRBV12-5	TRBJ2-3	TGTGCTAGTGGTTTGCGGTACACAGGGACGGGAACGACAGATACGCAGTATTTT	CASGLRYTGTGTTDTQYF
NA	TRBD1	TRBV7-2	TRBJ1-5	TGTGCCAGCAGCTTAGGGGACAGGGTCGTCAATCAGCCCCAGCATTTT	CASSLGDRVVNQPQHF
NA	NA	TRBV6-2/TRBV6-3	TRBJ2-3	TGTGCCAGCAGTTTCGACTTCACAGATACGCAGTATTTT	CASSFDFTDTQYF
NA	TRBD1	TRBV28	TRBJ1-5	TGTGCCAGCAGTGATTCGACAGGGGCCGATCAGCCCCAGCATTTT	CASSDSTGADQPQHF
once	TRBD1	TRBV28	TRBJ1-1	TGTGCCAGCAGAGGGGACAGAAACACTGAAGCTTTCTTT	CASRGDRNTEAFF
NA	TRBD1	TRBV7-2	TRBJ1-1	TGTGCCAGCAGCTTAGTCAGGGGGGTGAACACTGAAGCTTTCTTT	CASSLVRGVNTEAFF
NA	NA	TRBV11-2	TRBJ1-4	TGTGCCAGCAGCTCCAGTGGAGTGGGAACTAATGAAAAACTGTTTTTT	CASSSSGVGTNEKLFF
NA	NA	TRBV5-4	TRBJ1-4	TGTGCCAGCAGCTTTGGACAGTCGAATGAAAAACTGTTTTTT	CASSFGQSNEKLFF
NA	NA	TRBV14	TRBJ1-1	TGTGCCAGCAGCCAGTTTCTTTCTGTTTGGGCTTTCTTT	CASSQFLSVWAFF
NA	TRBD1	TRBV6-2/TRBV6-3	TRBJ2-7	TGTGCCAGCAGTTACCCCGGGACAGGGAAAAACGAGCAGTACTTC	CASSYPGTGKNEQYF
NA	TRBD1	TRBV7-8	TRBJ1-1	TGTGCCAGCAGCTTTTACCCGACAGGGGGCTGGGGTCGAACTGAAGCTTTCTTT	CASSFYPTGGWGRTEAFF
NA	NA	TRBV6-6	TRBJ1-6	TGTGCCAGCAGGTCGAATTCACCCCTCCACTTT	CASRSNSPLHF
NA	NA	TRBV7-6	TRBJ1-5	TGTGCCAGCAGCTTAGAACAGGGTTTGTTTCAGCCCCAGCATTTT	CASSLEQGLFQPQHF
NA	NA	TRBV29-1	TRBJ1-1	TGCAGCGTTGCCCGGGGACCGGGGGCGGGAACTGAAGCTTTCTTT	CSVARGPGAGTEAFF
NA	TRBD1	TRBV10-2	TRBJ2-7	TGCGCCAGCAGCCCTATCCCCGACAGGGGTTACTACGAGCAGTACTTC	CASSPIPDRGYYEQYF
NA	NA	TRBV19	TRBJ1-2	TGTGCCAGTAGTACCCCCCGGACTAACTATGGCTACACCTTC	CASSTPRTNYGYTF
NA	NA	TRBV11-2	TRBJ2-7	TGTGCCAGCAGCTTATGGGAGGGGGTAGGATACGAGCAGTACTTC	CASSLWEGVGYEQYF
NA	NA	TRBV6-5	TRBJ1-4	TGTGCCAGCGGGGAGGGTTACCCTAATGAAAAACTGTTTTTT	CASGEGYPNEKLFF
NA	NA	TRBV19	TRBJ1-1	TGTGCCAGTAGTACCTACAGGGAGGTGAACACTGAAGCTTTCTTT	CASSTYREVNTEAFF
NA	TRBD1	TRBV30	TRBJ1-2	TGTGCCTGGAACAGGGGATCTAACTATGGCTACACCTTC	CAWNRGSNYGYTF
NA	NA	TRBV12-3/TRBV12-4	TRBJ2-1	TGTGCCAGCAGTTTTTCGAAGGGCAATGAGCAGTTCTTC	CASSFSKGNEQFF
NA	NA	TRBV12-3/TRBV12-4	TRBJ2-1	TGTGCCAGCCTTGGTGGGGACAATGAGCAGTTCTTC	CASLGGDNEQFF
NA	NA	TRBV6-2/TRBV6-3	TRBJ1-2	TGTGCCAGCAGTTACCCCGGGGTCTATGGCTACACCTTC	CASSYPGVYGYTF
NA	NA	TRBV28	TRBJ1-1	TGTGCCAGCAGTTCCACCGACAAGTTCCGTTTT	CASSSTDKFRF
NA	NA	TRBV4-3	TRBJ1-5	TGCGCCAGCAGCCAAGACAGGACAGCAAATCAGCCCCAGCATTTT	CASSQDRTANQPQHF
NA	NA	TRBV7-9	TRBJ1-6	TGTGCCAGCAGCTTGGGTTCTAATAATTCACCCCTCCACTTT	CASSLGSNNSPLHF
NA	NA	TRBV7-6	TRBJ1-5	TGTGCCAGCAGCTTAGAAAGGGGTAGCAATCAGCCCCAGCATTTT	CASSLERGSNQPQHF
NA	TRBD2	TRBV27	TRBJ2-7	TGTGCCAGCAGTTTAGCGGGAGTGAACGAGCAGTACTTC	CASSLAGVNEQYF
once	NA	TRBV21-1	TRBJ2-7	TGTGCCAGCAGCAAACTAGCAGGCGAGCAGTACTTC	CASSKLAGEQYF
NA	NA	TRBV19	TRBJ1-2	TGTGCCAGTACCTGGGATGGGCAGGGCGGAGCGGGAGGCTACACCTTC	CASTWDGQGGAGGYTF
NA	NA	TRBV7-9	TRBJ1-2	TGTGCCAGCAGCTTAGCGGGACTTCGGGGCTACACCTTC	CASSLAGLRGYTF
NA	NA	TRBV15	TRBJ1-1	TGTGCCACCAGCAGAGCCCCGAGAGTGGACCCTCGCCAACAAGGCACTGAAGCTTTCTTT	CATSRAPRVDPRQQGTEAFF
NA	NA	TRBV29-1	TRBJ2-5	TGCAGCGTTGCTCAAGAGACCCAGTACTTC	CSVAQETQYF
NA	TRBD1	TRBV6-2/TRBV6-3	TRBJ1-5	TGTGCCAGCAGTTCAGCGGGACAGGGGAATCAGCCCCAGCATTTT	CASSSAGQGNQPQHF
NA	TRBD1	TRBV28	TRBJ1-5	TGTGCCAGCAGTGAGACAGGGATTACGCCCCAGCATTTT	CASSETGITPQHF
NA	TRBD1	TRBV7-4	TRBJ1-1	TGTGCCAGCAGCTTCAATCAGGGGGAGAATCACACTGAAGCTTTCTTT	CASSFNQGENHTEAFF
NA	TRBD2	TRBV7-9	TRBJ2-3	TGTGCCAGCAGCTTAAAGGTCGGGCTAGCGGGGGCCCATACGCAGTATTTT	CASSLKVGLAGAHTQYF
NA	NA	TRBV30	TRBJ2-5	TGTGCCTGGAGTCGACAGACCCAAGAGACCCAGTACTTC	CAWSRQTQETQYF
NA	TRBD2	TRBV5-1	TRBJ2-3	TGCGCCAGCAGCTTACCGGGACTAGCGGGGGGGCTACCCACAGATACGCAGTATTTT	CASSLPGLAGGLPTDTQYF